Below, one T cell receptor (beta chain) is given with its context. What it recognizes is unknown. Expressed TCRB transcripts were sequenced, since all the RNA that had been isolated was reverse transcribed. Measured with immunoSEQ multiplex PCR; TCRdb has only the in-frame clones, and not every one. This sample has 100,000 to 150,000 clones; 15% to 20% occur once, and the top ten carry 2% to 3%. These data are taken from a study of beta chain features in type 1 diabetes. General observations from the study: Patients with Type 1 diabetes showed moderately but significantly shorter TCRB CDR3s in all four CD4+ subsets.

In germline, CDR1 is MDHEN, CDR2 SYDVKM. V was trimmed by 10 bases and J by 1 base, leaving 10 bases between them. The CDR3 spans 12 residues. Sample: central memory CD4+ T cells from blood. The clonotype originates from a man aged 18 to 30 with type 1 diabetes. The chain joins TRBV28 to TRBJ1-1, with D uncertain. CDR3 region: CATLRRNTEAFF. CDR3 DNA sequence: TGTGCCACCCTACGGAGGAACACTGAAGCTTTCTTT.